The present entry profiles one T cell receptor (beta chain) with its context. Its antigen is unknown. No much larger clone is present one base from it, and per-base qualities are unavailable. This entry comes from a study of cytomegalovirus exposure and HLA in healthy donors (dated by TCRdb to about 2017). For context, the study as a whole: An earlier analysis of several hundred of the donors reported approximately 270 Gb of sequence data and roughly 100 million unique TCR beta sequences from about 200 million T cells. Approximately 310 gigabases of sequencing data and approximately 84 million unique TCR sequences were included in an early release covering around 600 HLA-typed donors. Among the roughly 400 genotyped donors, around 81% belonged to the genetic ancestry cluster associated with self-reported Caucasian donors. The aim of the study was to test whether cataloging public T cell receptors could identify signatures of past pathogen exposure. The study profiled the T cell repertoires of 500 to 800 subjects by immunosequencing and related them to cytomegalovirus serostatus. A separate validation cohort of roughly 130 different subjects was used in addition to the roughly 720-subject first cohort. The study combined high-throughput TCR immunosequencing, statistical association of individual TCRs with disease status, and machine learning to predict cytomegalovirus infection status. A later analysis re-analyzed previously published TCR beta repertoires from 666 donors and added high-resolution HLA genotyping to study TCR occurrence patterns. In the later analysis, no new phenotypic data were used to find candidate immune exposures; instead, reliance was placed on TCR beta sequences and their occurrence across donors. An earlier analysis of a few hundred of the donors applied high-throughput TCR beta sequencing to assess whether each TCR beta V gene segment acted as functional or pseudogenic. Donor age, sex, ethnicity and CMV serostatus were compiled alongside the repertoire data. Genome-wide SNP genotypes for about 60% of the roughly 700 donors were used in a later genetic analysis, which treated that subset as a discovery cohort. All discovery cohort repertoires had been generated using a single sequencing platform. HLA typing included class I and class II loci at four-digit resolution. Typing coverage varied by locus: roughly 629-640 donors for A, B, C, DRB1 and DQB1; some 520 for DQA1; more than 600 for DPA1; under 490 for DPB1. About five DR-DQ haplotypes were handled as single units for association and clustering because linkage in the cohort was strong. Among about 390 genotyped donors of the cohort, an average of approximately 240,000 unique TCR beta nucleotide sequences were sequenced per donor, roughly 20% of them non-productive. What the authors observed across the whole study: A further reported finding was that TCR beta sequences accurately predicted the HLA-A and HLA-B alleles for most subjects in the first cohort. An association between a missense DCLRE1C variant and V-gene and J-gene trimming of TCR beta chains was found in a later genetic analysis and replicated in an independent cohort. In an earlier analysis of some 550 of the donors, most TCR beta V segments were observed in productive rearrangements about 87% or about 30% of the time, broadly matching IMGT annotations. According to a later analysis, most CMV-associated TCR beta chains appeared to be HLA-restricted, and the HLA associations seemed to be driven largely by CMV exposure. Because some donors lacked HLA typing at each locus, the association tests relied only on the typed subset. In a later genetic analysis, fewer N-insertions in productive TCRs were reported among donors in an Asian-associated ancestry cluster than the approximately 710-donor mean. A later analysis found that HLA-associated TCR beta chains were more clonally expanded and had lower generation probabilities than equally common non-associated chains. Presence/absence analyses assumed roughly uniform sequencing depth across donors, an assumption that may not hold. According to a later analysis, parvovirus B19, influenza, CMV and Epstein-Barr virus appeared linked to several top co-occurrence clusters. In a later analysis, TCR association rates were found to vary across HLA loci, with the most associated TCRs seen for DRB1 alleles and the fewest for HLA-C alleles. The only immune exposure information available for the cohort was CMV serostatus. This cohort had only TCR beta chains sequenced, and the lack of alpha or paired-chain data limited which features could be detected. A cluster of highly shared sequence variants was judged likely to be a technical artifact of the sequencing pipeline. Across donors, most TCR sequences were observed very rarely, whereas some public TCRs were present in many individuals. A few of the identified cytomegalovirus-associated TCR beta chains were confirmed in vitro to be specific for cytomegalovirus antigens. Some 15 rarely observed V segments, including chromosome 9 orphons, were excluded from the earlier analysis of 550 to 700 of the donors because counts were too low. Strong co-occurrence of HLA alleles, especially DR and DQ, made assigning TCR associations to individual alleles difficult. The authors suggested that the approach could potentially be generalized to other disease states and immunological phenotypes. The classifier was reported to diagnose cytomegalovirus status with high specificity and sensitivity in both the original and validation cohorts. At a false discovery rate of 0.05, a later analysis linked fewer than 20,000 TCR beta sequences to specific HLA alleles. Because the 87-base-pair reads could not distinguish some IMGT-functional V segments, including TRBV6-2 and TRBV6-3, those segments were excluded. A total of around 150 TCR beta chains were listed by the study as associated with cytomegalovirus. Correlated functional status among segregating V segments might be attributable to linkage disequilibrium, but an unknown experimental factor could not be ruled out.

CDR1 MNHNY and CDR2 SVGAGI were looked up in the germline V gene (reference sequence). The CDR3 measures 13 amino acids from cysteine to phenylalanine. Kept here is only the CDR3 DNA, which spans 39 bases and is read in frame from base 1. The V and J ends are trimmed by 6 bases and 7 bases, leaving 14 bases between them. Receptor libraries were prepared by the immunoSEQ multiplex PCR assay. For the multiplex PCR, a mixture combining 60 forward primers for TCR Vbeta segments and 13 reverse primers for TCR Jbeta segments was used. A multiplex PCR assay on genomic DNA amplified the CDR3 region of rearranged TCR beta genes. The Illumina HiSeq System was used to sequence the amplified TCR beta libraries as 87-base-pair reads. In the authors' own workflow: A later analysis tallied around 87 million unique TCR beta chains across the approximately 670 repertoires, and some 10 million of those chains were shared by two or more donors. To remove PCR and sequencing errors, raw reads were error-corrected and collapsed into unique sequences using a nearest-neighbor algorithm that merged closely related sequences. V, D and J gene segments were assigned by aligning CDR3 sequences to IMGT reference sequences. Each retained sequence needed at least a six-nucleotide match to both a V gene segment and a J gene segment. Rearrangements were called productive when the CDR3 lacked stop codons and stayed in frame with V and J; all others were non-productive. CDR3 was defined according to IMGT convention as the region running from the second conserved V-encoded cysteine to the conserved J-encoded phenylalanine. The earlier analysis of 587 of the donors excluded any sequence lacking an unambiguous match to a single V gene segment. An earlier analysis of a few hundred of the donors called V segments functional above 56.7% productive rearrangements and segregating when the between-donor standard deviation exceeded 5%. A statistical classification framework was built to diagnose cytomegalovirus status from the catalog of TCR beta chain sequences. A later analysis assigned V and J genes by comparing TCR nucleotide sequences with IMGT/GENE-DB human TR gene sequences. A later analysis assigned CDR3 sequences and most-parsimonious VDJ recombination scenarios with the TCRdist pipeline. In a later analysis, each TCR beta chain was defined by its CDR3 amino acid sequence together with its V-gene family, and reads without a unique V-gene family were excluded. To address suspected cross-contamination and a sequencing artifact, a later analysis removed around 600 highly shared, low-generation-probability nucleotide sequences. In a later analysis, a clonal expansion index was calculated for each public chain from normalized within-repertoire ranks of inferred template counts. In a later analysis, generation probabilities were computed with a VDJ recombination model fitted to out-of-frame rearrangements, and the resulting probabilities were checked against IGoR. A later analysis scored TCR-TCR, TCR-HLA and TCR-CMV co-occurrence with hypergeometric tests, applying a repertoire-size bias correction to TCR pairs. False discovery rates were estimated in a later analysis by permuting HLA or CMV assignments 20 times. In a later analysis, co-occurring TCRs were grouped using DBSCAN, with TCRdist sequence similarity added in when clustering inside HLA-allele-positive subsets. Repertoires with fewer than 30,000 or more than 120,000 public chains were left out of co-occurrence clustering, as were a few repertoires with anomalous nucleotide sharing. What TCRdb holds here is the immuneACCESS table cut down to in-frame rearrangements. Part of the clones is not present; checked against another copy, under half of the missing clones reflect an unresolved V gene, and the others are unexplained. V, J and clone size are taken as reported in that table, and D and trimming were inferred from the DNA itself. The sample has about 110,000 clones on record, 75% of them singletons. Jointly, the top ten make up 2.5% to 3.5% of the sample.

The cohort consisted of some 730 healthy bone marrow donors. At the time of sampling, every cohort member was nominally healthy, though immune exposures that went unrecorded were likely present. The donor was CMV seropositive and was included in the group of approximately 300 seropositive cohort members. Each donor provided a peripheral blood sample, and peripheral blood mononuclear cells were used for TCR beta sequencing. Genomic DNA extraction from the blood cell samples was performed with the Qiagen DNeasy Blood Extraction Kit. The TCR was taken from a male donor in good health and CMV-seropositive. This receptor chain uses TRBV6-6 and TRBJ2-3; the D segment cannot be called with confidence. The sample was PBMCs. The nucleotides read TGTGCCAGCAGCCAACCGAATACACATACGCAGTATTTT. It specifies CASSQPNTHTQYF.